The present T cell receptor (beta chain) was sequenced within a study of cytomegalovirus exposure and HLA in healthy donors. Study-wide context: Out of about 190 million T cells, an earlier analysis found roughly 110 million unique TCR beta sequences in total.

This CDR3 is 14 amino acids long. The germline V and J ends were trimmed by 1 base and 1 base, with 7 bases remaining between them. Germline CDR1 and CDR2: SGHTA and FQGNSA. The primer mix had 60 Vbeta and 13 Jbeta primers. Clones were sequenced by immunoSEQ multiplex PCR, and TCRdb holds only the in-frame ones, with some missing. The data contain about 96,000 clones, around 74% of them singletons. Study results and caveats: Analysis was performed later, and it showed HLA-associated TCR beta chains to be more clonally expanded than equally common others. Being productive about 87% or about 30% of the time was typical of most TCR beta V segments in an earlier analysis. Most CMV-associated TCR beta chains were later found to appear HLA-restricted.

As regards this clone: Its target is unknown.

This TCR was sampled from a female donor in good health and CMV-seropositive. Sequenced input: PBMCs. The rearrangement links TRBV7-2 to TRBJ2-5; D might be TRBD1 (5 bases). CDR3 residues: CASSLGGTQETQYF. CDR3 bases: TGTGCCAGCAGCTTAGGGGGCACCCAAGAGACCCAGTACTTC.